The clone carrying this T cell receptor beta chain was detected once. Antigen unknown. Amplification used 60 Vbeta primers and 13 Jbeta primers. Clones were read by immunoSEQ multiplex PCR, and TCRdb kept only the in-frame ones, dropping some. The sample consists of 150,000 to 200,000 clones, roughly four fifths of them appearing once. This sample was taken from a study of cytomegalovirus exposure and HLA in healthy donors. Study-wide results and caveats: When analyzed later, the rates of TCR association showed variation by HLA locus, with DRB1 the most and HLA-C the fewest. Most subjects' HLA-A and HLA-B alleles were reportedly predicted from TCR beta sequences. Diagnosis of cytomegalovirus status made by the classifier reportedly showed high specificity and sensitivity.

Trimming removed 0 bases from V and 5 bases from J, with 15 bases in between. The CDR3 has 15 residues. Looked up from germline, CDR1 is SGHRS and CDR2 is YFSETQ. Unrecorded immune exposures were likely, despite nominal health at sampling. The chain has TRBV5-1 and TRBJ2-7; TRBD1 might be the D (5 bases). This TCR came from a woman younger than 30 in good health and CMV-seronegative. Sequenced input: PBMCs. CDR3 in amino acids: CASSLALWGGHEQYF. In DNA form, the CDR3 reads TGCGCCAGCAGCTTGGCTCTATGGGGCGGCCACGAGCAGTACTTC.